The 17 T cell receptor beta chains below were found in one sample sequenced in a study of blood T cell repertoires in COVID-19 (dated by TCRdb to about 2020). The library was built by means of the immunoSEQ multiplex PCR assay. The source is immuneACCESS, and TCRdb retained only in-frame sequences with V and J called. Part of the clones is not carried over; for the studies checked, unresolved V genes explain less than half of this, and the remainder is unexplained. For this sample the table gives 150,000 to 200,000 clones, of which about 84% were detected only once. The ten largest clones represent around 6% of the sample. The source material was PBMCs or T cells enriched from blood (not recorded which). The receptor source for this set is a middle-aged man who had recovered from COVID-19.

The rearrangement links TRBV9 to TRBJ1-6; maybe TRBD1 (6 bases). The CDR3 is 15 amino acids. Trimming shortened V by 0 bases and J by 10 bases, and 14 bases separated the two germline ends. CDR1 is SGDLS and CDR2 is YYNGEE in the germline V gene. The CDR3 DNA reads as TGTGCCAGCAGCGTAGAGCTGGGGGCGGAATCACCCCTCCACTTT. It yields the protein CASSVELGAESPLHF. The full variable domain, rest sourced from reference TRBV9 and TRBJ1-6, is DSGVTQTPKHLITATGQRVTLRCSPRSGDLSVYWYQQSLDQGLQFLIQYYNGEERAKGNILERFSAQQFPDLHSELNLSSLELGDSALYFCASSVELGAESPLHFGNGTRLTVT.

The chain has TRBV30 and TRBJ2-3, with a tentative D call TRBD2 (5 bases). Germline lookup yields CDR1 GTSNPN and CDR2 SVGIG (reference sequence). CDR3 length: 13 residues. The V end was cut by 3 bases, the J end by 0 bases, with 7 bases between. In nucleotides, the CDR3 is TGTGCCTGGAGCCGGGGAAGCACAGATACGCAGTATTTT. Protein product: CAWSRGSTDTQYF.

The V and J genes are TRBV9 and TRBJ2-3; possibly TRBD2 for D (5 bases). The CDR3 has 14 amino acids. Trimming pared 2 bases from V and 0 bases from J, leaving 7 bases between. CDR1 SGDLS and CDR2 YYNGEE come from the germline V gene. As DNA, the CDR3 is TGTGCCAGCAGCGTGACGGGGAGCACAGATACGCAGTATTTT. Encoded protein: CASSVTGSTDTQYF.

J is TRBJ1-2 and V is TRBV3-1 (or the pseudogene TRBV3-2); 7 bases are shared with TRBD1. V shed 5 bases, J shed 4 bases, and the junction held 7 bases outside the gene matches. The CDR3 spans 14 residues. Per germline, CDR1 LGHDT and CDR2 YNNKEL (reference sequence). CDR3 sequence: CASSYGTVGYGYTF. CDR3 DNA sequence: TGTGCCAGCAGCTATGGGACAGTGGGCTATGGCTACACCTTC.

This clone was seen a single time. J is TRBJ2-6 and V is TRBV6-5, with TRBD1 matching 7 bases. Germline loops: CDR1 MNHEY, CDR2 SVGAGI. This CDR3 region has 15 residues. V shed 6 bases and J 4 bases; nucleotides not matched to a gene: 6. The CDR3 DNA reads TGTGCCAGCAGATCCACAGGGGCCGGGGCCAACGTCCTGACTTTC. The encoded protein is CASRSTGAGANVLTF.

This chain links TRBV19 with TRBJ1-6; 8 positions match TRBD1. Germline V gene data show CDR1 as LNHDA and CDR2 as SQIVND (reference sequence). The CDR3 has 20 residues. V lost 3 bases to trimming and J lost 3 bases; unmatched junction nucleotides: 16. The CDR3 DNA reads as TGTGCCAGTAGTATTACCGGGACAGGTGCCTCATTTGACTATAATTCACCCCTCCACTTT. It codes for CASSITGTGASFDYNSPLHF.

The chain uses TRBV7-3 and TRBJ2-4; tentative D call: TRBD1 (6 bases). Germline-derived CDR1 and CDR2 are SGHTA and FQGTGA. The CDR3 length is 17 residues. V was clipped by 1 base and J by 1 base, with 14 bases between them. CDR3 DNA sequence: TGTGCCAGCAGCTTAAAGTGGCAGGGGTTGGCCAAAAACATTCAGTACTTC. As protein: CASSLKWQGLAKNIQYF.

The rearrangement joins TRBV19 to TRBJ2-5; 8 bases are shared with TRBD1. The CDR3 totals 16 residues. Germline CDR1 reads LNHDA; CDR2 reads SQIVND (reference sequence). V shed 4 bases and J 2 bases; nucleotides not matched to a gene: 9. The CDR3 nucleotides read TGTGCCAGTAGTACCCTCGGACAGGGAGAGCAAGAGACCCAGTACTTC. It is translated as CASSTLGQGEQETQYF.

This clone was counted a few times. V and J are TRBV5-1 and TRBJ2-1; TRBD2 might be the D (6 bases). Germline values: CDR1 SGHRS, CDR2 YFSETQ. The V gene lost 5 bases and the J gene lost 10 bases, with 22 bases spanning the gap. CDR3 length: 15 residues. The CDR3: CASSSIALSGAEQFF. Written as DNA, the CDR3 is TGCGCCAGCAGTTCGATAGCCCTTAGCGGTGCCGAGCAGTTCTTC.

The rearrangement uses TRBV7-6 and TRBJ2-3; perhaps TRBD2 as D (6 bases). The CDR3 spans 14 residues. V was trimmed by 5 bases and J by 7 bases, leaving 16 bases between them. CDR1 is SGHVS, CDR2 FNYEAQ, per germline. CDR3 loop: CASSDGTGFYTQYF. CDR3 bases: TGTGCCAGCAGCGACGGGACTGGCTTCTATACGCAGTATTTT.

The chain recombines TRBV9 with TRBJ2-5; possibly TRBD2 for D (5 bases). The CDR3 contains 16 residues. With 0 bases removed from V and 9 bases from J, the gap between germline ends came to 21 bases. The V gene's germline CDR1 is SGDLS and CDR2 YYNGEE. CDR3 nucleotide sequence: TGTGCCAGCAGCGTAGAAGTCTTGGGTACGACGGGATCCCAGTACTTC. It yields the protein CASSVEVLGTTGSQYF. Together with reference TRBV9 and TRBJ2-5, the CDR3 gives the full variable domain: DSGVTQTPKHLITATGQRVTLRCSPRSGDLSVYWYQQSLDQGLQFLIQYYNGEERAKGNILERFSAQQFPDLHSELNLSSLELGDSALYFCASSVEVLGTTGSQYFGPGTRLLVL.

Notes on this clone: The same CDR3 can be traced to other DNA sequences in this sample. The J gene is TRBJ1-5, the V gene TRBV3-1 (or the pseudogene TRBV3-2); weak D call: TRBD1 (5 bases). This CDR3 has 15 amino acids. V was pared by 0 bases and J by 4 bases, with 10 bases between. Germline loops: CDR1 LGHDT, CDR2 YNNKEL (reference sequence). CDR3 DNA: TGTGCCAGCAGCCAAGATTTGGGGGGGAATCAGCCCCAGCATTTT. Encoded protein: CASSQDLGGNQPQHF.

The chain joins TRBV3-1 (or the pseudogene TRBV3-2) to TRBJ2-5; 16 bases line up with TRBD2. Looked up from germline, CDR1 is LGHDT and CDR2 is YNNKEL (reference sequence). This CDR3 region has 20 residues. With V trimmed by 4 bases and J by 5 bases, 16 bases remained unmatched. Here the CDR3 DNA reads TGTGCCAGCAGCCTTCAACCGGGACTAGCGGGGGGGAGAAGAAGGGAGACCCAGTACTTC. Amino acid sequence: CASSLQPGLAGGRRRETQYF.

This clone appeared a few times. The chain recombines TRBV5-1 with TRBJ1-2; 9 nucleotides agree with TRBD1. The germline CDR1 and CDR2 sequences are SGHRS and YFSETQ. The J segment lost 4 bases and the V segment lost 6 bases, leaving 10 bases of the junction unmatched. The CDR3 extends over 15 amino acids. The CDR3 spells CASTPEGQGIYGYTF. The DNA for the CDR3 is TGCGCCAGCACCCCGGAGGGACAGGGAATCTATGGCTACACCTTC.

This chain links TRBV19 with TRBJ1-2, with TRBD1 matching 7 bases. The V gene's germline CDR1 is LNHDA and CDR2 SQIVND (reference sequence). With V trimmed by 3 bases and J by 4 bases, 8 bases remained unmatched. The CDR3 is made up of 15 amino acids. The CDR3 reads CASSMWGDSGYGYTF. As DNA, the CDR3 is TGTGCCAGTAGTATGTGGGGGGACAGCGGCTATGGCTACACCTTC.

The chain combines TRBV30 with TRBJ2-3, with TRBD2 as a possible D gene (6 bases). This CDR3 comprises 14 residues. Trimming left V 1 base short and J 0 bases short, with 8 bases between. Germline V CDR1 and CDR2: GTSNPN, SVGIG (reference sequence). The CDR3 region has the DNA TGTGCCTGGAGTGGGGCGGGAAGCACAGATACGCAGTATTTT. This sequence encodes CAWSGAGSTDTQYF.

The CDR3 DNA is TGCGCCAGCAGCTTGGCAGGGGGGACTAACTATGGCTACACCTTC. Its translation: CASSLAGGTNYGYTF. The V and J genes are TRBV5-1 and TRBJ1-2; TRBD1 aligns across 7 bases. Germline loops: CDR1 SGHRS, CDR2 YFSETQ. With 0 bases clipped from V and 0 bases from J, the junction kept 2 bases outside the gene matches. The CDR3 contains 15 residues.